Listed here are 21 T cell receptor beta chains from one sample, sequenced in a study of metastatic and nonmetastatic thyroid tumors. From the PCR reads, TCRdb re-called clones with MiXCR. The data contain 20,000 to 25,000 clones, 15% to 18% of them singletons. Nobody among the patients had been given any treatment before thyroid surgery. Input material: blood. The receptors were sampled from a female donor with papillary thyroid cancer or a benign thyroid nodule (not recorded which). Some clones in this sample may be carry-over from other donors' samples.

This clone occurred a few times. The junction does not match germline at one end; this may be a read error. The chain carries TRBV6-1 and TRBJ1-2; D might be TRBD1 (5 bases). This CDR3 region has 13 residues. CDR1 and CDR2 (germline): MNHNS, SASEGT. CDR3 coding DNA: TGTGCCAGCAGAACCGGGACTAACTATTGCTACACCTTC. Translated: CASRTGTNYCYTF.

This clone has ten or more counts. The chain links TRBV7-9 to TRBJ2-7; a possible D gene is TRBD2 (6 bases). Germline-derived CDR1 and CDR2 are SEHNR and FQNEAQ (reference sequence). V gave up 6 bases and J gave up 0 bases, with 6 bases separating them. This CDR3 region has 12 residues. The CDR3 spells CASRRDSYEQYF. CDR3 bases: TGTGCCAGCAGGCGGGACTCCTACGAGCAGTACTTC.

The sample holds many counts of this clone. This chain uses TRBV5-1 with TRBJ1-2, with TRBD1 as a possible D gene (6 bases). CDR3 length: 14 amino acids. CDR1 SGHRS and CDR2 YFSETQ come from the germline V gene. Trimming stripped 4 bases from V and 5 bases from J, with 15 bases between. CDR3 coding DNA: TGCGCCAGCAGCGATCCGACAGGCGGGTATGGCTACACCTTC. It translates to CASSDPTGGYGYTF.

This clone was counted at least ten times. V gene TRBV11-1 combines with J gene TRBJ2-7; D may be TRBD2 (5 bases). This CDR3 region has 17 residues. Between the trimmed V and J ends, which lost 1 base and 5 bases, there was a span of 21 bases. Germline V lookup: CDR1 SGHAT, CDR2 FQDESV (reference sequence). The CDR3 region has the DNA TGTGCCAGCAGCTTAGAAGGATTAGTCGGGGTTCGGAACGAGCAGTACTTC. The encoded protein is CASSLEGLVGVRNEQYF. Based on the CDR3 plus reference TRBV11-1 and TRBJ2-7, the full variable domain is EAEVAQSPRYKITEKSQAVAFWCDPISGHATLYWYRQILGQGPELLVQFQDESVVDDSQLPKDRFSAERLKGVDSTLKIQPAELGDSAMYLCASSLEGLVGVRNEQYFGPGTRLTVT.

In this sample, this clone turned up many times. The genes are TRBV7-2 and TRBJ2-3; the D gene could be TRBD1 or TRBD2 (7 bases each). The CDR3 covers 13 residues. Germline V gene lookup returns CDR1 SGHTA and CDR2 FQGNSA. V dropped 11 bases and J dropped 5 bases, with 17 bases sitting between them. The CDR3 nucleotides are TGTGCCGGATCGACAGGGAGGGGAGATACGCAGTATTTT. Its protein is CAGSTGRGDTQYF. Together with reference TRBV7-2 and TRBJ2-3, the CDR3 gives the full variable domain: GAGVSQSPSNKVTEKGKDVELRCDPISGHTALYWYRQSLGQGLEFLIYFQGNSAPDKSGLPSDRFSAERTGGSVSTLTIQRTQQEDSAVYLCAGSTGRGDTQYFGPGTRLTVL.

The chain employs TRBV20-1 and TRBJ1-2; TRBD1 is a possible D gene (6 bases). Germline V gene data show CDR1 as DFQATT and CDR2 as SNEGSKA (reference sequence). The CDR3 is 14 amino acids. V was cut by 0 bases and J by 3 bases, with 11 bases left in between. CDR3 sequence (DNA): TGCAGTGCTAGAGATCCGGGGGGCGACTATGGCTACACCTTC. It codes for CSARDPGGDYGYTF.

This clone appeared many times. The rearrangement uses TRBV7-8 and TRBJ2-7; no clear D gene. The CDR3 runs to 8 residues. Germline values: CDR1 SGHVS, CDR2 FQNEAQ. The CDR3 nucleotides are TGTGCACCTGACGAGCAGTACTTC. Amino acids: CAPDEQYF.

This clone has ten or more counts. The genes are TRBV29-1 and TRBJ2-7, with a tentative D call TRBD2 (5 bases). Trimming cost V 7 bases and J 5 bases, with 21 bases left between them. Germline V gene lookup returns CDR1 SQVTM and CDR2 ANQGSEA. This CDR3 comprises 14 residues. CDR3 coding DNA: TGCAGCGCTAAACGGACCTCGCCAGCGGACGAGCAGTACTTC. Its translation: CSAKRTSPADEQYF.

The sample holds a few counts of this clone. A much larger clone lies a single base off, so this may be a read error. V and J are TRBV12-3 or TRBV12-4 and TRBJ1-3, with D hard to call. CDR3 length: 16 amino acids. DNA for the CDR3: TGTGCCAGCAGTTTTTTGAGGTCGCACTCTGGAAACACCATATACTTT. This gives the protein CASSFLRSHSGNTIYF.

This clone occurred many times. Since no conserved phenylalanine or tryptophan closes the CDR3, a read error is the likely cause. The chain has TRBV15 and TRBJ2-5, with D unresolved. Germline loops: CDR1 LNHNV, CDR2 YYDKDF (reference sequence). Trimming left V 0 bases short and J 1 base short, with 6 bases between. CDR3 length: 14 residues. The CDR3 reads CATSRDDFQETQYS. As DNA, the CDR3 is TGTGCCACCAGCAGAGATGACTTCCAAGAGACCCAGTACTCC.

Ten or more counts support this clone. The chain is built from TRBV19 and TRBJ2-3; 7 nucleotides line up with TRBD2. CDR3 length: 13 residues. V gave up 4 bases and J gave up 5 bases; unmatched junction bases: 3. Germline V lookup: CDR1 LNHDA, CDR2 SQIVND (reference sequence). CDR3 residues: CASSTGLRDTQYF. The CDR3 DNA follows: TGTGCCAGTAGTACGGGACTACGAGATACGCAGTATTTT.

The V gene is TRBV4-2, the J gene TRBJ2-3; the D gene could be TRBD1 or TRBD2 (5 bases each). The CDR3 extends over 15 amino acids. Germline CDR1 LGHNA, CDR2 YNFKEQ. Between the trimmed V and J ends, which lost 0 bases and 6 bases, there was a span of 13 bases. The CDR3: CASSQDRDLTDTQYF. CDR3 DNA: TGTGCCAGCAGCCAAGACCGGGACCTCACGGATACGCAGTATTTT.

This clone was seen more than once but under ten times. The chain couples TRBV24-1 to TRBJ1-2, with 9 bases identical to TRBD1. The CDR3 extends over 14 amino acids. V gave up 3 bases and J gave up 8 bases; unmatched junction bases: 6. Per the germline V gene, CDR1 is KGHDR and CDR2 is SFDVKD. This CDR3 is CATSDPTGGRGYTF. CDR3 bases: TGTGCCACCAGTGATCCGACAGGGGGACGGGGCTACACCTTC.

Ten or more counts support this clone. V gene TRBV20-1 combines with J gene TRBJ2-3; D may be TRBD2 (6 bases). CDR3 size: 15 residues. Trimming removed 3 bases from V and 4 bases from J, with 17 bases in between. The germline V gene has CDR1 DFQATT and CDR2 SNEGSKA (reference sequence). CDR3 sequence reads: CSARPRGGASDTQYF. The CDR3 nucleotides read TGCAGTGCTAGGCCTCGTGGCGGGGCTTCAGATACGCAGTATTTT.

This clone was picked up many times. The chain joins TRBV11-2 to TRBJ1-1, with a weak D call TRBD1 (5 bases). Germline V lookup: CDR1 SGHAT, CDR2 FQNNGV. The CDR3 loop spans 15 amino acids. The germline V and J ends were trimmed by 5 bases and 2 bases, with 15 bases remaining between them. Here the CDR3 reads CASSPGIGGNTEAFF. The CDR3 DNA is TGTGCCAGCAGCCCGGGGATCGGGGGTAACACTGAAGCTTTCTTT.

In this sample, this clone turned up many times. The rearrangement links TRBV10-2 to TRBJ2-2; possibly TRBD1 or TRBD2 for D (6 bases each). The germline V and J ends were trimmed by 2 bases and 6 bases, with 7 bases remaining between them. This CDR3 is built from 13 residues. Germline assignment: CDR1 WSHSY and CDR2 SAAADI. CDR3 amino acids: CASSERGAGELFF. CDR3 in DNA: TGCGCCAGCAGTGAGAGGGGGGCCGGGGAGCTGTTTTTT.

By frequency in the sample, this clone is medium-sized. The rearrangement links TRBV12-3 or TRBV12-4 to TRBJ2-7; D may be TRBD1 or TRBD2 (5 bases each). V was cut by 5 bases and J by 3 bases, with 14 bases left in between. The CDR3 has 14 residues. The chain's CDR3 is CASSTGTVFYEQYF. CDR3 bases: TGTGCCAGCAGTACCGGGACGGTGTTCTACGAGCAGTACTTC.

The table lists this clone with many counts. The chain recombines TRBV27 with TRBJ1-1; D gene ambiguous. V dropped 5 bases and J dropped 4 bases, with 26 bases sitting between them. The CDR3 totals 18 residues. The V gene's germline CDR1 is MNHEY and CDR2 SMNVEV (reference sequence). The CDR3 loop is CASSPQKKFSSDSTEAFF. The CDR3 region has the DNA TGTGCCAGCAGTCCACAAAAGAAATTCTCCAGCGATAGCACTGAAGCTTTCTTT.

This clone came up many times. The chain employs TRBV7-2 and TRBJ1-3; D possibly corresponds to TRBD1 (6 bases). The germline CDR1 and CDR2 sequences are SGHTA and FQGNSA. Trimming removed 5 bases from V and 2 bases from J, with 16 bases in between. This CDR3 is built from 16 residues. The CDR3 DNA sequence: TGTGCCAGCAGCCGGGAGGGGGGCCGGACTGGAAACACCATATATTTT. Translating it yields CASSREGGRTGNTIYF.

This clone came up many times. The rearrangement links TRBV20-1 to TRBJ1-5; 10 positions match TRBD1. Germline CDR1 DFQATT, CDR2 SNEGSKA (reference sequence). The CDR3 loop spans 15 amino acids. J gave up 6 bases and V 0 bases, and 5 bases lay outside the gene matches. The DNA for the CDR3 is TGCAGTGCTAGAGATCCGGGACAGGGGAGTCAGCCCCAGCATTTT. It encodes CSARDPGQGSQPQHF.

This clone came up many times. The CDR3 here is CAWSAVSTLKGTIYF. As DNA, the CDR3 is TGTGCCTGGAGTGCGGTCAGTACCCTTAAAGGCACCATATATTTT. The chain uses TRBV30 and TRBJ1-3; D unclear. The V gene's germline CDR1 is GTSNPN and CDR2 SVGIG (reference sequence). The V end was cut by 1 base, the J end by 9 bases, with 19 bases between. This CDR3 contains 15 residues.